This T cell receptor (beta chain) was found in a study of patients and donors after allogeneic stem cell transplantation. TCRdb reanalysed the RT-PCR reads using MiXCR and keeps one entry per CDR3 protein. The table includes tens of thousands of distinct CDR3 sequences, 35% to 40% detected once. This clonotype was observed a handful of times. The receptor comes from a human donor who was either an allogeneic HSCT recipient or a stem cell or donor lymphocyte infusion donor (not recorded which). It is not recorded whose cells these are; they may come from a transplant donor. Input material: blood, either unsorted or a sorted T cell fraction (not recorded which).

CDR3 amino acids: CASSTLTSGRKIEQFF. The CDR3 DNA follows: TGTGCCAGCAGTACCCTGACTAGCGGGAGAAAGATTGAGCAGTTCTTC. V is TRBV6-5 and J is TRBJ2-1; 12 bases are shared with TRBD2. The V gene end was trimmed by 5 bases and the J gene end by 9 bases; junction bases not matched to a gene: 11. The germline V gene encodes CDR1 MNHEY and CDR2 SVGAGI. The CDR3 extends over 16 amino acids.